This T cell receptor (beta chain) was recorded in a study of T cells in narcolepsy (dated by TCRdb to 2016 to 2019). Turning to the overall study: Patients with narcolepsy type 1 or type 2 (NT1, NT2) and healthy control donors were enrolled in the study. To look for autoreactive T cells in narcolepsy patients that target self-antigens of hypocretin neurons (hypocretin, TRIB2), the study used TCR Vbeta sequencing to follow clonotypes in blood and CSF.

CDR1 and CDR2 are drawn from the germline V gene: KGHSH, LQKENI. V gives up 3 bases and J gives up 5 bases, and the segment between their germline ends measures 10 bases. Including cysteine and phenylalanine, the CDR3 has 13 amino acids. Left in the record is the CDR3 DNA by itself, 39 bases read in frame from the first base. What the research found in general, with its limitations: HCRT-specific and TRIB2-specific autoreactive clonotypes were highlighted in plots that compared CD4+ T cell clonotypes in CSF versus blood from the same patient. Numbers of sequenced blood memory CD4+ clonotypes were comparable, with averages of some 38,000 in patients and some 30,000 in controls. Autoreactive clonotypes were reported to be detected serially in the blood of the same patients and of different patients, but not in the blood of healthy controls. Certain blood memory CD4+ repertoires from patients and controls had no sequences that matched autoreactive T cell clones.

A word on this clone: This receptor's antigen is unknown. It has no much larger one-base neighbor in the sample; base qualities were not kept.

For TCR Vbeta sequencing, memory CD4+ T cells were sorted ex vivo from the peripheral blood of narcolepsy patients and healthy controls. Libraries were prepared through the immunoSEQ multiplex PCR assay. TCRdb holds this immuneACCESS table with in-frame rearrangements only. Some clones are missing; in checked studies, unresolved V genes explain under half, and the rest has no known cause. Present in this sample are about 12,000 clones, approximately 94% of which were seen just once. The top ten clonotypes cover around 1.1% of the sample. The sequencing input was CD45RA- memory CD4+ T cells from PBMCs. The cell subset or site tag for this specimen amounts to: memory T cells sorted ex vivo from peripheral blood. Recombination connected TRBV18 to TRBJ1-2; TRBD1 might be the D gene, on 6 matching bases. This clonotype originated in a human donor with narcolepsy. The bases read TGTGCCAGCTCACCTGAAGGGGGTTATGGCTACACCTTC. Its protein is CASSPEGGYGYTF.